The 6 T cell receptor beta chains below were found in one sample sequenced in a study of tumor and adjacent non-tumor tissue in lung cancer. TCRbeta libraries were built with three rounds of nested PCR, modified from ARM-PCR. TCRdb fed the multiplex PCR reads into MiXCR, producing one record per CDR3 protein. Of roughly 81,000 distinct CDR3 sequences listed, roughly 75% were seen once; the top ten hold roughly an eighth. This sample's RNA came from whole unsorted tissue. Sequenced material: lung tumor tissue. These receptors all come from a woman aged 65 to 85 with non-small cell lung cancer.

As for this clonotype: Given the absence of the conserved phenylalanine or tryptophan at the CDR3 end, a read error is likely. CDR3 sequence: CASRRQGVGIAELFS. CDR3 in DNA: TGTGCCAGTAGGAGACAGGGGGTTGGCATCGCGGAGCTGTTTTCT. The V gene is TRBV12-3 or TRBV12-4, the J gene TRBJ2-2; 9 bases map to TRBD1. The CDR3 covers 15 residues. V trimming: 9 bases; J trimming: 10 bases; junction bases outside the gene matches: 15.

This rearrangement joins TRBV29-1 to TRBJ2-2; D not resolved. The CDR3 covers 15 residues. With 2 bases removed from V and 5 bases from J, the gap between germline ends came to 15 bases. Germline V gene data show CDR1 as SQVTM and CDR2 as ANQGSEA. The CDR3 region has the DNA TGCAGCGTTGAAAGGGTGACTGCTAGAACCGGGGAGCTGTTTTTT. It is translated as CSVERVTARTGELFF.

About this clonotype itself: This may be a read error: a much more frequent sequence differs by one nucleotide. The J gene is TRBJ1-1, the V gene TRBV30; D gene uncertain. V was shortened by 2 bases and J by 1 base, with 11 bases between the two germline ends. Looked up from germline, CDR1 is GTSNPN and CDR2 is SVGIG (reference sequence). This CDR3 is 14 amino acids long. The CDR3 region is CAWSTPVWNTEAFF. The DNA of the CDR3 is TGTGCCTGGAGTACCCCCGTATGGAACACTGAAGCTTTCTTT.

This chain uses TRBV6-1 with TRBJ1-5; D is possibly TRBD1 (6 bases). The CDR3 runs 17 residues. With 11 bases removed from V and 1 base from J, the gap between germline ends came to 24 bases. Germline V CDR1 and CDR2: MNHNS, SASEGT. The DNA for the CDR3 is TGTGCCGGTAGTTTGGTCCAGGGGACATTAAGCAATCAGCCCCAGCATTTT. It yields the protein CAGSLVQGTLSNQPQHF.

This clonotype ranks as medium-sized. This sequence joins TRBV7-8 and TRBJ2-5; D call uncertain. The length of the CDR3 is 14 residues. V lost 4 bases and J lost 3, with 12 bases in between. Germline values: CDR1 SGHVS, CDR2 FQNEAQ. In DNA form, the CDR3 reads TGTGCCAGCAGCTCTACCAGACCCAAAGAGACCCAGTACTTC. As protein: CASSSTRPKETQYF. The full variable domain, completed using reference TRBV7-8 and TRBJ2-5, is GAGVSQSPRYKVAKRGQDVALRCDPISGHVSLFWYQQALGQGPEFLTYFQNEAQLDKSGLPSDRFFAERPEGSVSTLKIQRTQQEDSAVYLCASSSTRPKETQYFGPGTRLLVL.

Note on this clonotype: Because it lacks the conserved phenylalanine or tryptophan at the end, this CDR3 is likely a read error. The V and J genes are TRBV28 and TRBJ2-2; 7 nucleotides agree with TRBD2. The CDR3 runs 14 residues. V was pared by 7 bases and J by 11 bases, with 13 bases of the junction left unmatched. From germline, CDR1 is MDHEN and CDR2 SYDVKM. This CDR3 reads CASTQGGNTGELFS. CDR3 bases: TGTGCCAGCACGCAGGGAGGGAACACAGGAGAGCTGTTTTCT.